This T cell receptor (beta chain) came from a study of T-cell reconstitution after alpha-beta-depleted transplantation in children. Study conclusions and caveats: There were reportedly several hundred expanded graft clones from which alpha-beta T cells came about two months after transplant. Some patients showed high day-60 TCRbeta diversity, which derived from surviving recipient T cells and thymic progenitors. The authors attributed T-cell counts and diversity one year after transplant mostly to newly produced T cells.

About this clonotype itself: Its target is not known. This may stem from a read error, because a much larger clone lies one nucleotide away.

This sample's TCRbeta library carried unique molecular identifier barcodes. TCRdb used MiXCR to reprocess the PCR reads, holding one entry per CDR3 protein. The table records around 240,000 distinct CDR3 sequences, just under 8.5% of them present only once. Between the trimmed V and J ends, which lost 3 bases and 4 bases, there was a span of 13 bases. CDR3 size: 15 residues. The germline V gene encodes CDR1 MDHEN and CDR2 SYDVKM. This TCR derives from a male patient aged 10 to 17 who had a stem cell transplant for acute lymphoblastic leukemia, so the T cells may come from the graft donor. Source: PBMCs, mostly from graft donor cells, taken 180 days after TCRalphabeta/CD19-depleted stem cell transplant. This chain links TRBV28 with TRBJ1-5; D remains ambiguous. The DNA of the CDR3 is TGTGCCAGCAGTTTTTCGGCAGCACGAAATCAGCCCCAGCATTTT. Amino acid sequence: CASSFSAARNQPQHF.